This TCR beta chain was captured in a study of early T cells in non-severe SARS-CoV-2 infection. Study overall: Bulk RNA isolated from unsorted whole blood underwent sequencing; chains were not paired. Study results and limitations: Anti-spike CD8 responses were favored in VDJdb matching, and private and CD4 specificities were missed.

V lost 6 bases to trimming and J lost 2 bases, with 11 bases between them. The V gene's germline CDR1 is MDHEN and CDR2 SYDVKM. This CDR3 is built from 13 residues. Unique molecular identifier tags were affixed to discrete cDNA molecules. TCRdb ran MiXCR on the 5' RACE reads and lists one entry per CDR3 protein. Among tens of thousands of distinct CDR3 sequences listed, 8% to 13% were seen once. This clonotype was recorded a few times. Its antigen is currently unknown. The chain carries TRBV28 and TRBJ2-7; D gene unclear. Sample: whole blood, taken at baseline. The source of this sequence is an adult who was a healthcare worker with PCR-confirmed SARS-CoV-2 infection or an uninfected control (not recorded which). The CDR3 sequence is CASSGAGTYEQYF. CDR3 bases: TGTGCCAGCAGCGGAGCAGGAACCTACGAGCAGTACTTC. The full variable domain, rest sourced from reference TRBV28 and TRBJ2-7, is DVKVTQSSRYLVKRTGEKVFLECVQDMDHENMFWYRQDPGLGLRLIYFSYDVKMKEKGDIPEGYSVSREKKERFSLILESASTNQTSMYLCASSGAGTYEQYFGPGTRLTVT.